These 21 T cell receptor beta chains originate from one sample sequenced in a study of T-cell reconstitution after alpha-beta-depleted transplantation in children. This sample's TCRbeta library carried unique molecular identifier barcodes. TCRdb called the PCR reads again in MiXCR, with one record for every CDR3 protein. Here the sample spans approximately 1,000,000 distinct CDR3 sequences, less than 30% being singletons. Source: PBMCs, mostly from graft donor cells, taken 360 days after TCRalphabeta/CD19-depleted stem cell transplant. The source is a boy under three years old who had a stem cell transplant for SCID, so the T cells may come from the graft donor.

This chain links TRBV12-3 or TRBV12-4 with TRBJ1-4; possible D gene TRBD1, 6 bases. The V end lost 3 bases, the J end lost 5 bases, and 16 bases lay between the germline ends. This CDR3 contains 16 residues. CDR3 amino acids: CASSLGEGGPNEKLFF. For the CDR3, the DNA is TGTGCCAGCAGTTTGGGCGAGGGGGGACCAAATGAAAAACTGTTTTTT.

The chain couples TRBV20-1 to TRBJ2-1; D not resolved. Germline V CDR1 and CDR2: DFQATT, SNEGSKA (reference sequence). V lost 3 bases and J 6 bases, leaving 9 bases between the germline ends. The CDR3 is 12 amino acids. The CDR3 DNA reads TGCAGTGCTAGCTCCGCAATCAATGAGCAGTTCTTC. Protein: CSASSAINEQFF.

This clonotype has just a few counts. This chain joins TRBV12-3 or TRBV12-4 and TRBJ1-6; TRBD1 might be the D (5 bases). The V end lost 2 bases, the J end lost 5 bases, and 13 bases lay between the germline ends. The CDR3 is made up of 16 amino acids. CDR3 sequence reads: CASSLRGALNNSPLHF. The CDR3 DNA follows: TGTGCCAGCAGTTTAAGGGGTGCACTAAATAATTCACCCCTCCACTTT.

This clonotype was recorded at least ten times. This sequence joins TRBV7-2 and TRBJ2-2, with D tentatively TRBD2 (6 bases). Trimming took off 4 bases at V and 4 bases at J, with 10 bases between the two ends. The germline V gene has CDR1 SGHTA and CDR2 FQGNSA. This CDR3 has 14 amino acids. CDR3 amino acids: CASSSRRGTGELFF. For the CDR3, the DNA is TGTGCCAGCAGCTCCCGGCGGGGCACCGGGGAGCTGTTTTTT.

The chain has TRBV12-3 or TRBV12-4 and TRBJ1-1; the D is unclear. Trimming shortened V by 2 bases and J by 3 bases, and 10 bases separated the two germline ends. There are 14 residues in the CDR3. The CDR3 nucleotides are TGTGCCAGCAGTTTAAGGGCACAGCACACTGAAGCTTTCTTT. It encodes CASSLRAQHTEAFF.

The V and J genes are TRBV20-1 and TRBJ2-1; D might be TRBD1 or TRBD2, each matching 5 bases. CDR3 length: 14 residues. Trimming cost V 0 bases and J 6 bases, with 12 bases left between them. Per the germline V gene, CDR1 is DFQATT and CDR2 is SNEGSKA (reference sequence). The CDR3 region has the DNA TGCAGTGCTAGAGATAGGGACCTAACCAATGAGCAGTTCTTC. Residues: CSARDRDLTNEQFF.

The chain is built from TRBV5-5 and TRBJ2-7; 8 bases match TRBD1. CDR1 is SGHKS, CDR2 YYEKEE, per germline (reference sequence). CDR3 length: 13 residues. V lost 3 bases, J lost 4 bases, and 3 bases stayed unmatched. The CDR3 region is CASSSYRGYEQYF. For the CDR3, the DNA is TGTGCCAGCAGCTCATACAGGGGGTACGAGCAGTACTTC.

This clonotype was seen only a few times. The chain combines TRBV10-3 with TRBJ2-3; TRBD2 agrees at 16 bases. CDR1 and CDR2 (germline): ENHRY, SYGVKD. The CDR3 is made up of 19 amino acids. V dropped 0 bases and J dropped 4; count of bases not matched to a gene: 7. Written as DNA, the CDR3 is TGTGCCATCAGTGAGTCGGGACTAGCGGGGGGGCAAGCGGCAGATACGCAGTATTTT. It yields the protein CAISESGLAGGQAADTQYF.

This clonotype has only a few counts. V usage is TRBV12-3 or TRBV12-4 and J usage is TRBJ1-1, with D unclear. The CDR3 runs 13 residues. With 2 bases removed from V and 3 bases from J, the gap between germline ends came to 7 bases. CDR3 sequence: CASSLHGDTEAFF. The CDR3, as DNA: TGTGCCAGCAGTTTACACGGGGACACTGAAGCTTTCTTT.

V gene TRBV4-1 combines with J gene TRBJ2-7; D possibly corresponds to TRBD2 (6 bases). The CDR3 length is 13 residues. Deletions cut 3 bases from V and 6 bases from J, with 12 bases between. CDR1 and CDR2 from the germline V gene are MGHRA and YSYEKL. CDR3 loop: CASSHELAGEQYF. Written as DNA, the CDR3 is TGCGCCAGCAGCCACGAACTAGCTGGCGAGCAGTACTTC.

This clonotype has a count of ten or more. The V call is TRBV20-1, the J call TRBJ2-5, with D perhaps TRBD1 or TRBD2 (6 bases each). CDR3 length equals 13 residues. CDR1 is DFQATT, CDR2 SNEGSKA, per germline (reference sequence). Trimming took 3 bases from V and 5 from J, leaving 13 bases between them. The DNA for the CDR3 is TGCAGTGCTAGCGGGGGCCCGCCCGAGACCCAGTACTTC. Translated, it gives CSASGGPPETQYF.

The V and J genes are TRBV9 and TRBJ2-7; a possible D gene is TRBD2 (5 bases). V lost 4 bases and J lost 5, with 10 bases in between. Germline V lookup: CDR1 SGDLS, CDR2 YYNGEE. CDR3 size: 12 residues. The CDR3 spells CASSPGMDEQYF. DNA for the CDR3: TGTGCCAGCAGCCCCGGGATGGACGAGCAGTACTTC.

There are a few counts of this clonotype. The chain carries TRBV20-1 and TRBJ1-4; no definite D call. V was clipped by 6 bases and J by 7 bases, with 9 bases between them. The CDR3 is 11 residues long. CDR1 is DFQATT, CDR2 SNEGSKA, per germline (reference sequence). CDR3 DNA sequence: TGCAGTGCCCCCGTAGGTGAAAAACTGTTTTTT. Residues: CSAPVGEKLFF.

This clonotype was observed a handful of times. The chain has TRBV20-1 and TRBJ2-1, with D maybe TRBD2 (5 bases). The germline V and J ends were trimmed by 5 bases and 14 bases, with 19 bases remaining between them. This CDR3 region has 12 residues. CDR1 and CDR2 (germline): DFQATT, SNEGSKA (reference sequence). CDR3 in amino acids: CSAGVWRLWEFF. As DNA, the CDR3 is TGCAGTGCTGGGGTGTGGAGGTTGTGGGAGTTCTTC.

This clonotype was counted a few times. The chain is built from TRBV29-1 and TRBJ1-5; tentatively, D is TRBD1 (6 bases). The germline CDR1 and CDR2 sequences are SQVTM and ANQGSEA. The V end lost 6 bases, the J end lost 0 bases, and 18 bases lay between the germline ends. This CDR3 spans 16 amino acids. The CDR3 protein is CSVPGAYKYSNQPQHF. In DNA form, the CDR3 reads TGCAGCGTCCCAGGGGCCTACAAGTATAGCAATCAGCCCCAGCATTTT.

The chain is built from TRBV6-5 and TRBJ2-1; D might be TRBD1 (5 bases). The CDR3 sequence is 15 residues long. The germline CDR1 and CDR2 sequences are MNHEY and SVGAGI. V was pared by 2 bases and J by 5 bases, with 13 bases between. The CDR3 spells CASSYPSTGNNEQFF. In DNA form, the CDR3 reads TGTGCCAGCAGTTACCCTTCCACAGGAAACAATGAGCAGTTCTTC.

This clonotype was counted between two and nine times. The chain links TRBV2 to TRBJ2-1, with 7 bases aligning to TRBD2. With 6 bases clipped from V and 12 bases from J, the junction kept 8 bases outside the gene matches. Germline V lookup: CDR1 SNHLY, CDR2 FYNNEI. There are 12 residues in the CDR3. CDR3 DNA: TGTGCCAGCAGGGTGCCGGGGGGTGGGCAGTTCTTC. Translating gives CASRVPGGGQFF.

The chain joins TRBV12-3 or TRBV12-4 to TRBJ2-2, with a tentative D call TRBD1 (5 bases). V was shortened by 4 bases and J by 4 bases, with 13 bases between the two germline ends. The CDR3 has 15 amino acids. The CDR3 DNA reads as TGTGCCAGCAGTTGGTACCAGGGTTTCACCGGGGAGCTGTTTTTT. Translation: CASSWYQGFTGELFF.

This clonotype was counted only a few times. The V gene is TRBV28, the J gene TRBJ2-3, with TRBD2 matching 13 bases. The CDR3 consists of 19 residues. Germline lookup yields CDR1 MDHEN and CDR2 SYDVKM. Losses at the gene ends were 3 bases for V and 0 bases for J; bases not matched to a gene: 9. CDR3 amino acids: CASSFPRLAGGSSTDTQYF. In nucleotides, the CDR3 is TGTGCCAGCAGTTTCCCAAGACTAGCGGGGGGTTCTAGCACAGATACGCAGTATTTT.

This chain uses TRBV4-1 with TRBJ1-5; weak D call: TRBD1 (6 bases). The CDR3 loop spans 15 amino acids. Trimming stripped 0 bases from V and 4 bases from J, with 10 bases between. The germline V gene has CDR1 MGHRA and CDR2 YSYEKL. CDR3 DNA: TGCGCCAGCAGCCAAGAGGGACATCCAAATCAGCCCCAGCATTTT. Translated: CASSQEGHPNQPQHF.

The CDR3 DNA follows: TGTGCCAGCAGCCAAGACAGCGGGGGTTCGAAAGGGGCCAACGTCCTGACTTTC. Amino acids: CASSQDSGGSKGANVLTF. The chain uses TRBV4-2 and TRBJ2-6, with 8 nucleotides matching TRBD2. The CDR3 length is 18 residues. Germline V lookup: CDR1 LGHNA, CDR2 YNFKEQ. The V segment lost 0 bases and the J segment 4 bases; nucleotides outside the gene matches: 8.